This TCR beta chain was recorded in a study of T cells after yellow fever vaccination. Germline-derived CDR1 and CDR2 are SGHDN and FVKESK. The ends were cut back, 0 bases at V and 2 bases at J, with 4 bases in the middle. CDR3 length: 13 amino acids. This clonotype was detected many times. TCRdb called the 5' RACE reads again in MiXCR, with one record for every CDR3 protein. The table lists roughly 250,000 distinct CDR3 sequences, roughly 13% of them singletons. This TCR was recovered from a man aged 25 to 40 who received the YFV17D yellow fever vaccine. This rearrangement joins TRBV14 to TRBJ1-2; D unresolved. Sequenced here: CD4+ T cells sorted from PBMCs, sampled 45 days after the yellow fever booster vaccination. For the CDR3, the DNA is TGTGCCAGCAGCCAAGATTTGAACTATGGCTACACCTTC. Translating it yields CASSQDLNYGYTF.